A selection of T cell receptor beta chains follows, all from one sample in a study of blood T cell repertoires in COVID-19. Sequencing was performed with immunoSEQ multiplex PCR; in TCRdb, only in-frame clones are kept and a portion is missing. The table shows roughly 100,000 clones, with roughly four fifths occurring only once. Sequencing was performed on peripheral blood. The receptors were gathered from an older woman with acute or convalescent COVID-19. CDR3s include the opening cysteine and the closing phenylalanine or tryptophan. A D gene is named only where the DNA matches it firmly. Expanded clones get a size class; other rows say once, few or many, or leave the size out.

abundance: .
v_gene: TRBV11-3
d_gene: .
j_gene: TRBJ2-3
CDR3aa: CASSLGGGSTDTQYF
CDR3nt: TGTGCCAGCAGCTTAGGAGGCGGATCCACAGATACGCAGTATTTT

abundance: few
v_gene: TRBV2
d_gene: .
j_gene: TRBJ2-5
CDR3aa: CASSGLSGSETQYF
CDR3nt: TGTGCCAGCAGTGGGCTCTCGGGTTCAGAGACCCAGTACTTC

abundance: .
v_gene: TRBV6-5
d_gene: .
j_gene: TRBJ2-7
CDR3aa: CASSYSKATVSYEQYF
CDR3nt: TGTGCCAGCAGTTACTCGAAAGCTACGGTCTCCTACGAGCAGTACTTC

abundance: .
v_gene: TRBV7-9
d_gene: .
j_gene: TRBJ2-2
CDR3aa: CASMRGTSHTGELFF
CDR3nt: TGTGCCAGCATGCGCGGGACTTCGCACACCGGGGAGCTGTTTTTT

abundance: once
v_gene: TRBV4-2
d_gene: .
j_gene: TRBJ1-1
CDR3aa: CASSQLRDIDTEAFF
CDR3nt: TGTGCCAGCAGCCAGCTCCGGGACATCGACACTGAAGCTTTCTTT

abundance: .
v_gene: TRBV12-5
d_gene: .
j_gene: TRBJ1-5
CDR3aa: CASGLGVGMGNQPQHF
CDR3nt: TGTGCTAGTGGTTTGGGGGTCGGGATGGGCAATCAGCCCCAGCATTTT

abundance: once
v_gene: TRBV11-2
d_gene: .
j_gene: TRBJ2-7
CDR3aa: CASSYGSGLYEQYF
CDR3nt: TGTGCCAGCAGCTACGGTAGCGGTCTCTACGAGCAGTACTTC

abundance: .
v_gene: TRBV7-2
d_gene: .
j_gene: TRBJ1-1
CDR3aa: CASSLLGQGNTEAFF
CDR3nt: TGTGCCAGCAGCTTATTAGGCCAGGGGAACACTGAAGCTTTCTTT

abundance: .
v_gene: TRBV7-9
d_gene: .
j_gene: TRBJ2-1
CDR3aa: CASSLAGAEVQFF
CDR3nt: TGTGCCAGCAGCTTAGCGGGTGCCGAGGTGCAGTTCTTC

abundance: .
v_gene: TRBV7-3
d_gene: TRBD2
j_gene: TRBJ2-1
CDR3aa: CASSLLLGEGEQFF
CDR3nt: TGTGCCAGCAGCTTACTACTAGGGGAGGGCGAGCAGTTCTTC

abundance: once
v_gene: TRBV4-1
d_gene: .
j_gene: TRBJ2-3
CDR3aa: CASRKLAVGGSTDTQYF
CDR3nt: TGCGCCAGCAGAAAGCTCGCGGTGGGGGGAAGCACAGATACGCAGTATTTT

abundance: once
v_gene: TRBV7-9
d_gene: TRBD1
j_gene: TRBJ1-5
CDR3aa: CASSLAGQANQPQHF
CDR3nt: TGTGCCAGCAGCTTGGCCGGACAGGCCAATCAGCCCCAGCATTTT

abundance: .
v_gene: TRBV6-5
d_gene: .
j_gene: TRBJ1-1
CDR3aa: CASSLRRTADTEAFF
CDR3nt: TGTGCCAGCAGTTTACGCCGGACAGCCGACACTGAAGCTTTCTTT

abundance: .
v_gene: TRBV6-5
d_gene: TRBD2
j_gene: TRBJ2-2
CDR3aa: CASGTSGRLTGELFF
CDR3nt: TGTGCCAGTGGGACTAGCGGGAGGCTGACCGGGGAGCTGTTTTTT

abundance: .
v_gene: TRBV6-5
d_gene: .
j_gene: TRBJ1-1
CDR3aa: CASSYMSRGNTEAFF
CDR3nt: TGTGCCAGCAGTTACATGTCGCGCGGTAACACTGAAGCTTTCTTT

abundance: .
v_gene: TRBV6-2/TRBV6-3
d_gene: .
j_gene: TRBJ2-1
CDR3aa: CASSYSRRGDEQFF
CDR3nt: TGTGCCAGCAGTTACTCGAGGCGAGGAGATGAGCAGTTCTTC